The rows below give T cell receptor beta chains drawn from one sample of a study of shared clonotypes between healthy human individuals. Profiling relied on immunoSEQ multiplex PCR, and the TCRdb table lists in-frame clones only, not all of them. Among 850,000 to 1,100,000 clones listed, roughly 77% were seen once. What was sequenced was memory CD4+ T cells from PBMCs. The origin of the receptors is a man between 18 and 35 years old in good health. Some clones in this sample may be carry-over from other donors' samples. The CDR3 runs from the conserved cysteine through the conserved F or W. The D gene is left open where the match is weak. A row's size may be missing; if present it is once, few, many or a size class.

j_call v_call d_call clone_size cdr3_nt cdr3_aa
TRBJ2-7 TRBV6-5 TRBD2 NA TGTGCCAGTCAAAAAGCGGGGAGCGTCTACGAGCAGTACTTC CASQKAGSVYEQYF
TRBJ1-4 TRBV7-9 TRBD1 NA TGTGCCAGCAAGAAAGGGGGCGCGACTAATGAAAAACTGTTTTTT CASKKGGATNEKLFF
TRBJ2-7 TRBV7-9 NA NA TGTGCCAGCAGCTCCAGGGGGGATAACTACGAGCAGTACTTC CASSSRGDNYEQYF
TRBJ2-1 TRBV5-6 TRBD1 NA TGTGCCAGCAGCTTAGCAACAGGGGGCAGGGACAATGAGCAGTTCTTC CASSLATGGRDNEQFF
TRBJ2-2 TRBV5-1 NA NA TGCGCCAGCAGCCCAAACCAGGGAAACACCGGGGAGCTGTTTTTT CASSPNQGNTGELFF
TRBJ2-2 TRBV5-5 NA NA TGTGCCAGCAGCTGGACTCCTGAGACCGGGGAGCTGTTTTTT CASSWTPETGELFF
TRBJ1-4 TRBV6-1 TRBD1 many TGTGCCAGCAGTGCCCCACAGGGGGCGAGGATGAATACTAATGAAAAACTGTTTTTT CASSAPQGARMNTNEKLFF
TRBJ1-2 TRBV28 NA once TGTGCCAGCAGTTTGGTCCGGGGGTTAAAGTATGGCTACACCTTC CASSLVRGLKYGYTF
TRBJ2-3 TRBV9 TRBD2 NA TGTGCCAGCAGCGAGACTAGCGGGATCACAGATACGCAGTATTTT CASSETSGITDTQYF
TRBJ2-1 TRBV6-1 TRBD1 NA TGTGCCAGCAGTGAATTACGGACAGGGGGCTCCCACAATGAGCAGTTCTTC CASSELRTGGSHNEQFF
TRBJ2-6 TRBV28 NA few TGTGCCAGCGACAGCTCTGGGGCCAACGTCCTGACTTTC CASDSSGANVLTF
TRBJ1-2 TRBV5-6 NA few TGTGCCAGCAGCTTGTGGTCGAACGATTATGGCTACACCTTC CASSLWSNDYGYTF